What follows are 16 T cell receptor beta chains derived from one specimen sequenced in a study of radiation and T cells in renal cell carcinoma. The assay was immunoSEQ multiplex PCR, and TCRdb's table has in-frame clones only and misses some. The sample shows around 99,000 clones, around 84% of them seen only once. Stated time point: blood 4 weeks post-SBRT, at nephrectomy. Treatment noted: 15 Gy SBRT to primary tumor, nephrectomy 4 weeks later. Source: blood, taken from a patient whose treatment included radiotherapy and nephrectomy. These receptors all stem from a man between 60 and 75 years old with renal cell carcinoma.

This sequence joins TRBV10-1 and TRBJ2-2, with D possibly matching TRBD1 (5 bases). The CDR3 has 15 amino acids. Germline CDR1 reads WNHNN; CDR2 reads SYGVQD (reference sequence). Trimming took 10 bases from V and 4 from J, leaving 19 bases between them. Here the CDR3 DNA reads TGCGCCATCATATCTGGGGCCCTCAGCACCGGGGAGCTGTTTTTT. Protein product: CAIISGALSTGELFF.

The rearrangement joins TRBV7-2 to TRBJ2-5; TRBD2 aligns across 10 bases. In germline, CDR1 is SGHTA, CDR2 FQGNSA. The CDR3 spans 16 residues. V was clipped by 5 bases and J by 3 bases; unmatched bases: 9. The CDR3 is CASSTQLAGSEETQYF. In DNA, the CDR3 is TGTGCCAGCAGCACCCAACTAGCGGGATCGGAAGAGACCCAGTACTTC.

This clone was observed a single time. The CDR3 protein is CASSPLSARSSGDGYTF. For the CDR3, the DNA is TGTGCCAGCTCACCACTTTCCGCCAGAAGCTCAGGGGATGGCTACACCTTC. The gene calls are TRBV18 and TRBJ1-2, with TRBD1 as a possible D gene (6 bases). Germline values: CDR1 KGHSH, CDR2 LQKENI. The CDR3 runs 17 residues. V was pared by 1 base and J by 6 bases, with 21 bases between.

The chain recombines TRBV6-1 with TRBJ2-7; D assignment may be TRBD1 or TRBD2 (7 bases each). Trimming stripped 7 bases from V and 3 bases from J, with 13 bases between. Germline CDR1 and CDR2: MNHNS and SASEGT. This CDR3 spans 13 amino acids. CDR3 DNA sequence: TGTGCCAGCATGGGGAGGGGGCTCTACGAGCAGTACTTC. Amino acids: CASMGRGLYEQYF.

The sample holds a few counts of this clone. The sample carries other DNA sequences with the same CDR3. The chain combines TRBV2 with TRBJ1-2; no clear D. Germline CDR1 reads SNHLY; CDR2 reads FYNNEI. The CDR3 covers 13 residues. Trimming pared 3 bases from V and 2 bases from J, leaving 7 bases between. The CDR3 DNA reads TGTGCCAGCAGTGAGGGTGGGAACTATGGCTACACCTTC. Amino acids: CASSEGGNYGYTF. Using reference TRBV2 and TRBJ1-2 for the parts outside the CDR3, the full variable domain is EPEVTQTPSHQVTQMGQEVILRCVPISNHLYFYWYRQILGQKVEFLVSFYNNEISEKSEIFDDQFSVERPDGSNFTLKIRSTKLEDSAMYFCASSEGGNYGYTFGSGTRLTVV.

The CDR3 protein is CANRSDRDNRPGANVLTF. The CDR3 nucleotides are TGCGCCAATCGAAGCGACAGGGATAATAGGCCTGGGGCCAACGTCCTGACTTTC. The gene calls are TRBV5-1 and TRBJ2-6; 7 bases fit TRBD1. After removal of 9 bases from V and 2 bases from J, the junction contained 17 bases not matched to a gene. CDR3 length: 18 residues. Germline V gene sequence: CDR1 SGHRS, CDR2 YFSETQ.

The genes are TRBV5-1 and TRBJ2-6; 8 nucleotides match TRBD2. The germline V gene encodes CDR1 SGHRS and CDR2 YFSETQ. The V gene end was trimmed by 4 bases and the J gene end by 0 bases; junction bases not matched to a gene: 6. This CDR3 has 17 amino acids. The CDR3 loop reads CASSVTSGPSGANVLTF. The CDR3 region has the DNA TGCGCCAGCAGCGTAACTAGCGGCCCCTCTGGGGCCAACGTCCTGACTTTC.

This clone was detected a few times. V and J are TRBV2 and TRBJ1-1; possible D gene TRBD1, 6 bases. V lost 6 bases and J 0 bases, leaving 11 bases between the germline ends. Germline V CDR1 and CDR2: SNHLY, FYNNEI. The CDR3 sequence is 14 residues long. CDR3 region: CASSLQGMNTEAFF. The CDR3 DNA follows: TGTGCCAGCAGCTTACAGGGCATGAACACTGAAGCTTTCTTT.

The chain recombines TRBV10-2 with TRBJ2-5; 14 nucleotides agree with TRBD2. The ends lost 6 bases at V and 5 bases at J; junction bases unmatched: 5. CDR1 is WSHSY and CDR2 is SAAADI in the germline V gene. CDR3 length: 15 amino acids. CDR3 sequence reads: CASRGTSGSGETQYF. Here the CDR3 DNA reads TGCGCCAGCAGGGGGACTAGCGGGAGTGGGGAGACCCAGTACTTC.

The gene calls are TRBV29-1 and TRBJ2-2; 15 bases match TRBD2. J lost 1 base, V lost 4 bases, and 10 bases had no gene match. CDR3 length: 19 residues. Looked up from germline, CDR1 is SQVTM and CDR2 is ANQGSEA. This CDR3 reads CSVVVGLAGGPVNTGELFF. The CDR3 nucleotides are TGCAGCGTTGTTGTTGGACTAGCGGGAGGGCCTGTGAACACCGGGGAGCTGTTTTTT.

In DNA form, the CDR3 reads TGTGCCAGCAGCATACAGGGGGACACTGAAGCTTTCTTT. Translating gives CASSIQGDTEAFF. The chain employs TRBV7-9 and TRBJ1-1, with 8 bases matching TRBD1. This CDR3 has 13 amino acids. V shed 5 bases and J 3 bases; nucleotides not matched to a gene: 2. Germline V gene sequence: CDR1 SEHNR, CDR2 FQNEAQ (reference sequence).

This rearrangement joins TRBV2 to TRBJ2-1; no reliable D call. The CDR3 is made up of 13 amino acids. The ends were cut back, 5 bases at V and 6 bases at J, with 11 bases in the middle. Germline CDR1 and CDR2: SNHLY and FYNNEI. CDR3 sequence (DNA): TGTGCCAGCAGTCTGTCTAGAGGCAATGAGCAGTTCTTC. The encoded protein is CASSLSRGNEQFF.

The chain carries TRBV9 and TRBJ2-5; D is possibly TRBD2 (6 bases). Trimming pared 0 bases from V and 5 bases from J, leaving 17 bases between. The CDR3 totals 16 residues. In germline, CDR1 is SGDLS, CDR2 YYNGEE. CDR3: CASSVDVREWWETQYF. DNA for the CDR3: TGTGCCAGCAGCGTAGATGTACGGGAGTGGTGGGAGACCCAGTACTTC.

The chain has TRBV11-3 and TRBJ2-3; D may be TRBD1 or TRBD2 (5 bases each). The V gene lost 8 bases and the J gene lost 3 bases, with 12 bases spanning the gap. Germline CDR1 and CDR2: SGHNT and YENEEA. The CDR3 has 13 residues. The CDR3 loop is CASARGVTDTQYF. Here the CDR3 DNA reads TGTGCCAGCGCAAGGGGAGTAACAGATACGCAGTATTTT. Full variable domain (outside the CDR3, taken from reference TRBV11-3 and TRBJ2-3): EAGVVQSPRYKIIEKKQPVAFWCNPISGHNTLYWYLQNLGQGPELLIRYENEEAVDDSQLPKDRFSAERLKGVDSTLKIQPAELGDSAVYLCASARGVTDTQYFGPGTRLTVL.

A single count supports this clone. The V call is TRBV9, the J call TRBJ1-2, with 7 bases aligning to TRBD1. There are 15 residues in the CDR3. Germline V gives CDR1 SGDLS, CDR2 YYNGEE. The V and J ends lost 3 bases and 3 bases, in that order; junction bases with no gene match: 8. CDR3 in DNA: TGTGCCAGCAGCGCCTACGAGACAGGGTACTATGGCTACACCTTC. This gives the protein CASSAYETGYYGYTF.

This clone was detected a few times. The genes are TRBV5-1 and TRBJ2-3; D gene unclear. This CDR3 is built from 14 residues. V was clipped by 2 bases and J by 0 bases, with 7 bases between them. The germline V gene has CDR1 SGHRS and CDR2 YFSETQ. CDR3 sequence: CASSLWVSTDTQYF. CDR3 sequence (DNA): TGCGCCAGCAGCTTATGGGTTAGCACAGATACGCAGTATTTT.